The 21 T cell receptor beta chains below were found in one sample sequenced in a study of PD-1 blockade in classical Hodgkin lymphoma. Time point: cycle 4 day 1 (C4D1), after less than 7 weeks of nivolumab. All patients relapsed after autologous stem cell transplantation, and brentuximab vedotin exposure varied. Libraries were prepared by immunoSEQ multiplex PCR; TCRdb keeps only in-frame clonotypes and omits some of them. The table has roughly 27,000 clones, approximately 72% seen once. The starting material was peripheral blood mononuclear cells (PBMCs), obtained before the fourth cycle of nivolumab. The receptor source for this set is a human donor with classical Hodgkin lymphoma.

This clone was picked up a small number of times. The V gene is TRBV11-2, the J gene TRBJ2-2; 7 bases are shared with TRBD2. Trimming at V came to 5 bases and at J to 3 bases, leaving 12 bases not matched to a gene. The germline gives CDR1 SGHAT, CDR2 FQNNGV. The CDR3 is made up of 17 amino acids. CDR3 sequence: CASSRLGGTGDTGELFF. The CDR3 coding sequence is TGTGCCAGCAGCCGCTTGGGAGGGACGGGAGACACCGGGGAGCTGTTTTTT.

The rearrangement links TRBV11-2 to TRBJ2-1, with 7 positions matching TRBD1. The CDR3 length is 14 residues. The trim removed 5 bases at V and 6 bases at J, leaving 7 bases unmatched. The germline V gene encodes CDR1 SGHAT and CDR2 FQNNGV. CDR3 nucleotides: TGTGCCAGCAGCCCCGAACAGGGGTTCAATGAGCAGTTCTTC. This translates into CASSPEQGFNEQFF.

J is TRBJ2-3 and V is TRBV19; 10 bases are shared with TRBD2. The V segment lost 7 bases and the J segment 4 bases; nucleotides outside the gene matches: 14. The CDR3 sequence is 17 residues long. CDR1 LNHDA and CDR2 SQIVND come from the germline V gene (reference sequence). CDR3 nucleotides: TGTGCCAGTATTGATACCCGTAGCGGGAGGCGGGCAGATACGCAGTATTTT. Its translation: CASIDTRSGRRADTQYF.

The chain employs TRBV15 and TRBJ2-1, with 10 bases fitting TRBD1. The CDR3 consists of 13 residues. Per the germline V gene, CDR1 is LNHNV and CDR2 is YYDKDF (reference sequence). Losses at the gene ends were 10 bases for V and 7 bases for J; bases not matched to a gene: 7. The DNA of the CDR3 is TGTGCCATCCAAGGGGGACAGGGGAATGAGCAGTTCTTC. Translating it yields CAIQGGQGNEQFF.

CDR3 sequence: CATTPESWPNTEAFF. In DNA form, the CDR3 reads TGTGCCACCACCCCGGAGAGTTGGCCTAACACTGAAGCTTTCTTT. The V call is TRBV7-9, the J call TRBJ1-1; D not resolved. V dropped 10 bases and J dropped 2 bases, with 20 bases sitting between them. The CDR3 sequence is 15 residues long. CDR1 is SEHNR, CDR2 FQNEAQ, per germline (reference sequence).

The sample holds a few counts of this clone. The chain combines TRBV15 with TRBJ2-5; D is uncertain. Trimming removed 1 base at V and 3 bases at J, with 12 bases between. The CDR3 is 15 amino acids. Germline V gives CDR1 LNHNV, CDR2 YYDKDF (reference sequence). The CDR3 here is CATSRGQVTEETQYF. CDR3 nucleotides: TGTGCCACCAGCAGAGGTCAGGTAACTGAAGAGACCCAGTACTTC.

CDR3 in amino acids: CAWSVRDYSYEQYF. Here the CDR3 DNA reads TGTGCCTGGAGTGTAAGGGACTACTCCTACGAGCAGTACTTC. This chain connects TRBV30 to TRBJ2-7; 7 bases are a match to TRBD2. CDR1 is GTSNPN, CDR2 SVGIG, per germline (reference sequence). V dropped 0 bases and J dropped 0; count of bases not matched to a gene: 2. The CDR3 length is 14 residues.

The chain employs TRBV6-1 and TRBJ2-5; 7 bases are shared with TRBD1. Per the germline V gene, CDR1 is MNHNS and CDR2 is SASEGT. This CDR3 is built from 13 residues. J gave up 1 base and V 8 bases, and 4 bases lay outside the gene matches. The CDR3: CASRDRVQETQYF. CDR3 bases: TGTGCCAGCCGAGACAGGGTCCAAGAGACCCAGTACTTC.

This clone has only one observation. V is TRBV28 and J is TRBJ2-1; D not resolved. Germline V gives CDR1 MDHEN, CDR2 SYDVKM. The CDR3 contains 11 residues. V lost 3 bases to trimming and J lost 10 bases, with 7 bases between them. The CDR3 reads CASSFWMEQFF. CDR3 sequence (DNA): TGTGCCAGCAGTTTTTGGATGGAGCAGTTCTTC.

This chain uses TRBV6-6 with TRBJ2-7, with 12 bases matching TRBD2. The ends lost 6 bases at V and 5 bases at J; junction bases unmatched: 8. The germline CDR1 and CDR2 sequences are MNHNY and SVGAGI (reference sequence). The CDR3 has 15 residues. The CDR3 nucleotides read TGTGCCAGCAGGCCAAGGACTAGCGGGATTAACGAGCAGTACTTC. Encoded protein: CASRPRTSGINEQYF.

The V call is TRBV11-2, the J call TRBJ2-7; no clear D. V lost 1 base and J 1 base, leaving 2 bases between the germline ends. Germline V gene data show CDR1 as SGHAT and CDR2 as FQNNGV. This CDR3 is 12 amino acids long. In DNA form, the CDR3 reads TGTGCCAGCAGCTTAGGGTCCTACGAGCAGTACTTC. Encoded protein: CASSLGSYEQYF.

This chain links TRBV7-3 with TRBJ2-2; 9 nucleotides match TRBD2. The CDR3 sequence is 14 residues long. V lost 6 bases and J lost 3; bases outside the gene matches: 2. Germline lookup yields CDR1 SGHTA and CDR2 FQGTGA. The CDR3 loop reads CASSVAGDTGELFF. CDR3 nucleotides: TGTGCCAGCAGTGTAGCGGGAGACACCGGGGAGCTGTTTTTT.

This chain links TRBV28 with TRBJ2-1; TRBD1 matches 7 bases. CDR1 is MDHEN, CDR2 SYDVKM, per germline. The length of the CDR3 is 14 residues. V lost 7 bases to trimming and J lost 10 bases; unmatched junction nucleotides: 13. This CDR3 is CASTRQGANGEQFF. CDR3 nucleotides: TGTGCCAGCACCCGACAGGGAGCTAATGGGGAGCAGTTCTTC. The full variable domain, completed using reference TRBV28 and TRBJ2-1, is DVKVTQSSRYLVKRTGEKVFLECVQDMDHENMFWYRQDPGLGLRLIYFSYDVKMKEKGDIPEGYSVSREKKERFSLILESASTNQTSMYLCASTRQGANGEQFFGPGTRLTVL.

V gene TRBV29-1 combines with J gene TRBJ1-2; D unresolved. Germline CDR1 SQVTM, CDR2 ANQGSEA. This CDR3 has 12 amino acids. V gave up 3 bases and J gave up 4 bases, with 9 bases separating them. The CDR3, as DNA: TGCAGCGTTGAGCCGGCGCCCTATGGCTACACCTTC. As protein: CSVEPAPYGYTF. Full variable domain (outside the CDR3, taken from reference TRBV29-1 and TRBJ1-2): SAVISQKPSRDICQRGTSLTIQCQVDSQVTMMFWYRQQPGQSLTLIATANQGSEATYESGFVIDKFPISRPNLTFSTLTVSNMSPEDSSIYLCSVEPAPYGYTFGSGTRLTVV.

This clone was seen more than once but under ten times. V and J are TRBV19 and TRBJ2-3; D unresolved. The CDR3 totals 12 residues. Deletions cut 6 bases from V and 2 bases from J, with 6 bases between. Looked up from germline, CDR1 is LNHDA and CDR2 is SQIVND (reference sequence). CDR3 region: CASSGPTDTQYF. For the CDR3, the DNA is TGTGCCAGTAGCGGTCCCACAGATACGCAGTATTTT.

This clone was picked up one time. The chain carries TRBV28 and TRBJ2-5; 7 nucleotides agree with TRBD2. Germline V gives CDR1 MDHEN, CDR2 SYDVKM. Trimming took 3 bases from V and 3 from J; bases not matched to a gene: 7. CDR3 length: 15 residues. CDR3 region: CASSFGGGNKETQYF. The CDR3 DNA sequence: TGTGCCAGCAGTTTTGGGGGGGGGAATAAAGAGACCCAGTACTTC.

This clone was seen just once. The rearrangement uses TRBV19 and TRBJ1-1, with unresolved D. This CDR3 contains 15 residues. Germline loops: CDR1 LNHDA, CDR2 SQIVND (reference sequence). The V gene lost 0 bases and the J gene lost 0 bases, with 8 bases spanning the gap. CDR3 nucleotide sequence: TGTGCCAGTAGTATAGATCAGAGTGTGAACACTGAAGCTTTCTTT. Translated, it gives CASSIDQSVNTEAFF.

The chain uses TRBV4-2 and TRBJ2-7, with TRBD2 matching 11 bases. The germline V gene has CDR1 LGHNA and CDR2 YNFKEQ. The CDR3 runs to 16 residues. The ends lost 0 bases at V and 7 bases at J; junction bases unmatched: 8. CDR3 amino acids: CASSQDGSSGGWEQYF. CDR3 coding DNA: TGTGCCAGCAGCCAAGATGGGTCTAGCGGGGGGTGGGAGCAGTACTTC.

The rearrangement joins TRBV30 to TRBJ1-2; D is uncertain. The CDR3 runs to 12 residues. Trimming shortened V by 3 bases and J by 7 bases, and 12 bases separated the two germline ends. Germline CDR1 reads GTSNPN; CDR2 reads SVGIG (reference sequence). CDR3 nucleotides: TGTGCCTGGAGCGATTTGAGTGGTGGCTACACCTTC. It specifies CAWSDLSGGYTF.

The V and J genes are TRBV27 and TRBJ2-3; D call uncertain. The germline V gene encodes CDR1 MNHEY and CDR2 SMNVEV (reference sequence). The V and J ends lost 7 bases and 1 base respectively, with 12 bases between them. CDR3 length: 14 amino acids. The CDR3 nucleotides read TGTGCCAGCACCGGACCTGTTCGCACAGATACGCAGTATTTT. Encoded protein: CASTGPVRTDTQYF.

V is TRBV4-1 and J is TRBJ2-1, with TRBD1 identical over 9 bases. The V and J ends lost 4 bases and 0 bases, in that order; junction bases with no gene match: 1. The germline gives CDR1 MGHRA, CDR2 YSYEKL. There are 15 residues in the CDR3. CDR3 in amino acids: CASSRGQGSYNEQFF. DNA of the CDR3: TGCGCCAGCAGCCGGGGACAGGGCTCCTACAATGAGCAGTTCTTC.